This T cell receptor beta chain comes out of a study of Ad26.COV2.S vaccination and SARS-CoV-2 variants (dated by TCRdb to about 2021). About the study as a whole: Donors in the vaccine arm were drawn from COV1001, a multicentre, randomized, double-blind, placebo-controlled phase I-IIa trial testing Ad26.COV2.S in healthy adults. Ad26.COV2.S was administered intramuscularly at 5 x 10^10 or 1 x 10^11 viral particles, either as a single shot or as two shots given 56 days apart. Investigators remained blinded to trial group allocation during experiments and outcome assessment. Sequencing of the TCRbeta repertoire served to evaluate the specificity and breadth of SARS-CoV-2-reactive T cell receptors following Ad26.COV2.S vaccination. A total of approximately 32 samples were included in the TCR-sequenced set, comprising some 20 Ad26.COV2.S vaccine recipients, 5 placebo recipients and 8 SARS-CoV-2 convalescent individuals. Trial participants were randomized into five groups of five: low-dose or high-dose Ad26.COV2.S given once or twice, or placebo on both occasions. What the study reported, not specific to this receptor: After vaccination, spike-specific CD8+ and CD4+ T cell responses were reported to show substantial breadth. Spike-specific TCR breadth was higher in Ad26.COV2.S recipients than in placebo recipients (P = 0.0014). Non-spike TCR breadth was comparable between vaccine and placebo recipients, consistent with the vaccine containing only spike. The study lacked the statistical power to compare responses across vaccine doses or regimens. The authors noted that total T cell responses may have been underestimated by the TCR breadth and depth analyses.

As regards this clone: Its antigen is still unknown. The sample holds no much larger clone one base away, and base qualities are not on file.

The immunoSEQ Assay was used to sequence TCRbeta CDR3 regions. After extraction, genomic DNA underwent amplification by bias-controlled multiplex PCR, followed by high-throughput sequencing. As for how the authors treated the data: To quantify the absolute abundance of each unique TCRbeta CDR3 region, sequences were collapsed and filtered. T cell fraction was estimated by normalizing TCRbeta template counts to usable DNA, with usable DNA measured through amplification of reference genes found in all nucleated cells. Repertoire TCRs were annotated as SARS-CoV-2-specific when V gene, CDR3 amino acid sequence and J gene were exactly matched to a known reactive TCR set. The reference SARS-CoV-2 TCR set came from MIRA and was filtered for enrichment in COVID-19-positive ImmuneCODE repertoires, removing public or cross-reactive TCRs. Drawing on the MIRA antigens, annotated TCRs were analysed further at the level of specific ORF or position within ORF. Breadth was defined as annotated unique rearrangements over total unique productive rearrangements; depth was the summed frequency of those rearrangements. Group comparisons of TCR breadth used two-sided Wilcoxon rank-sum tests. Entries here come from immuneACCESS through TCRdb and include only in-frame sequences with V and J called. Some clones fail to appear in such tables; in the studies checked, an unresolved V gene covers under half of the shortfall, and the cause of the remainder is unknown. That table is the source of V, J and clone size, and D and trimming were worked out from the DNA. The sample profile shows fewer than 900,000 clones; 89% of them were found once. Approximately 1.5% of the sample is held by the ten biggest clonotypes.

The label giving this sample's treatment or condition can be read as: around 19 received Ad26.COV2.S at low or high dose, single or two shots; about 5 received placebo; per-sample allocation not given. For vaccine and placebo recipients, the sequenced repertoires came from samples collected on day 63 after the first injection. Cohort 1b enrolled 25 or so adults aged 18-55 years at a single site in Boston, USA, between 29 July and 7 August 2020. As a vaccine, Ad26.COV2.S was a replication-incompetent adenovirus type 26 vector that expressed a prefusion-stabilized SARS-CoV-2 spike protein derived from the original Wuhan strain. The receptor was isolated from a person aged 18-60 years who received the Ad26.COV2.S COVID-19 vaccine or a placebo. The specimen was peripheral blood, collected in a trial of Ad26.COV2.S vaccine versus placebo.

The DNA is TGTGCCAGCAGCTCGAGGCACACCGGGGAGCTGTTTTTT. The encoded protein is CASSSRHTGELFF. The receptor chain draws on TRBV5-6 and TRBJ2-2, with no reliable assignment of the D segment. From the cysteine through the phenylalanine, the CDR3 covers 13 amino acids. Solely the CDR3 DNA is kept, with 39 bases framed from the first base. For CDR1 and CDR2, the germline V gene lists SGHDT and YYEEEE. V is shortened by 3 bases, J by 3 bases, and the region joining them spans 6 bases.